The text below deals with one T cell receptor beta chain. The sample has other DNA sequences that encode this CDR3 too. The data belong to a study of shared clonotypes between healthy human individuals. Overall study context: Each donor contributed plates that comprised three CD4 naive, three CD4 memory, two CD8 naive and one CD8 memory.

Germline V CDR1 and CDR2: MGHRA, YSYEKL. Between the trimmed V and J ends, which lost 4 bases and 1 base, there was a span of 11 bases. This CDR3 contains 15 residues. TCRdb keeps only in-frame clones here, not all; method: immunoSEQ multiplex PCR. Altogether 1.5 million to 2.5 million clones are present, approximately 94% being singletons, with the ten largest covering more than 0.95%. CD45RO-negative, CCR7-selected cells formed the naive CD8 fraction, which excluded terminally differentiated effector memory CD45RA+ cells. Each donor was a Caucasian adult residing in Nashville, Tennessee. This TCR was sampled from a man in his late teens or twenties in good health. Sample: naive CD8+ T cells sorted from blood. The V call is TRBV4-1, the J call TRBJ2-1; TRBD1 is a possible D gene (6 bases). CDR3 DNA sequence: TGCGCCAGCAGCCCCCGAGGGGGTTCCTACAATGAGCAGTTCTTC. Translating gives CASSPRGGSYNEQFF.